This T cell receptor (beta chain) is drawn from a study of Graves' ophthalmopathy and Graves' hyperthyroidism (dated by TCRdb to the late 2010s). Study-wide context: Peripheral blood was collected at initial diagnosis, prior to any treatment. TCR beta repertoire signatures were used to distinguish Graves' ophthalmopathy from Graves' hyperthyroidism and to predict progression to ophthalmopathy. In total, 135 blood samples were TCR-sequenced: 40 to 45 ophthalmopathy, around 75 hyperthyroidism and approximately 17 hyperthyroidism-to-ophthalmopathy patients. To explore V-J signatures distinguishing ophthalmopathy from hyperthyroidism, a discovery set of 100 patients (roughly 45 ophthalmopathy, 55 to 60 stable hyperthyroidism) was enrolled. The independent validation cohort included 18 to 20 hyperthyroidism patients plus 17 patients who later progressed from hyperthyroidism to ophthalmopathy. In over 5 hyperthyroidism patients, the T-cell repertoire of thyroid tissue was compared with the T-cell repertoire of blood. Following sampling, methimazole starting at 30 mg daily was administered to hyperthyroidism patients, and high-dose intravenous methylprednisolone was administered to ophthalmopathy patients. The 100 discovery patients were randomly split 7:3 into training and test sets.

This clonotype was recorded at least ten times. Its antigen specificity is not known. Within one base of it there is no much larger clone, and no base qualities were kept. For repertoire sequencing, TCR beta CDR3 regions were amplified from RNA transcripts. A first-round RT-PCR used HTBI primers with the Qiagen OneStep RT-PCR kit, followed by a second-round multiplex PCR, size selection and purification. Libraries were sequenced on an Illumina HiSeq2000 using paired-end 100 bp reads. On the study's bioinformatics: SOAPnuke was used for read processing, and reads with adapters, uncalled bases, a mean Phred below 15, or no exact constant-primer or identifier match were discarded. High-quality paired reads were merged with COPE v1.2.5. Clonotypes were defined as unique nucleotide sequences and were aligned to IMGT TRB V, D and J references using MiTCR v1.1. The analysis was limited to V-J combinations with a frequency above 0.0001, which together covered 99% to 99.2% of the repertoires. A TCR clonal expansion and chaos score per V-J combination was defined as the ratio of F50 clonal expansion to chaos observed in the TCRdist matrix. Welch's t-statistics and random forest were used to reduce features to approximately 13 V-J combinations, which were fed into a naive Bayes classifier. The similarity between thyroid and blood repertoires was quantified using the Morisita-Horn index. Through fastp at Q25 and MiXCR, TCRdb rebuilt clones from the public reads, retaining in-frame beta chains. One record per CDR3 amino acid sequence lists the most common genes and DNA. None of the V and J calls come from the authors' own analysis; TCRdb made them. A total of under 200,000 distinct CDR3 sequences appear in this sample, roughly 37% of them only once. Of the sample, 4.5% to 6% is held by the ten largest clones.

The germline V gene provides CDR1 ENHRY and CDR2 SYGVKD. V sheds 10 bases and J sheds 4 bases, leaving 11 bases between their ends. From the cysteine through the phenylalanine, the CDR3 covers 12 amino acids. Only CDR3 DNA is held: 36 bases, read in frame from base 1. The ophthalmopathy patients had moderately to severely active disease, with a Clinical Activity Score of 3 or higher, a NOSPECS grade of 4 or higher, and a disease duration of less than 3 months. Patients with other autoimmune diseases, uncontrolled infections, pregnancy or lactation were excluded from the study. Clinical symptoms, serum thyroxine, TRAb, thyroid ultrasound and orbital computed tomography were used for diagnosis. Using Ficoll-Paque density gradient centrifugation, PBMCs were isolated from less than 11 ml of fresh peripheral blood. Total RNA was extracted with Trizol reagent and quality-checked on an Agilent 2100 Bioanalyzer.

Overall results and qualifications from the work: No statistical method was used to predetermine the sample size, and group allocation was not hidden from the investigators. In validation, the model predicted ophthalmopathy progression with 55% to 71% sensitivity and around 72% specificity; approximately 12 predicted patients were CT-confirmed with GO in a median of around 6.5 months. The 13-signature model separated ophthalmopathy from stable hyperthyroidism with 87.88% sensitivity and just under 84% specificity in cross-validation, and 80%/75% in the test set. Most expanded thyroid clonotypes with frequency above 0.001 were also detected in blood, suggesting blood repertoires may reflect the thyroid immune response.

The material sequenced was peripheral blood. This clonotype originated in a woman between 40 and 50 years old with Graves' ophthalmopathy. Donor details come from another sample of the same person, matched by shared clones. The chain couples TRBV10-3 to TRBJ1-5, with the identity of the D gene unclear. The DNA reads TGTGCCACCAACCATGATAATCAGCCCCAGCATTTT. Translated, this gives CATNHDNQPQHF.